This T cell receptor (beta chain) is from a study of OX40 agonist ivuxolimab in advanced cancers. Whole-study results and caveats: The mean number of expanded clones was higher in CD8+ T cells than in CD4+.

The repertoire was sequenced with immunoSEQ multiplex PCR; TCRdb's copy has only in-frame clones and lacks some. The sample carries approximately 68,000 clones, 88% recorded once. On this clone itself: Antigen specificity is unknown.

The study sampled blood at baseline, cycle 4 day 1, and cycle 7 day 1. The clonotype was recovered from an adult with an advanced solid tumor such as melanoma, head and neck, liver or kidney cancer. The sequencing here drew on CD4+ or CD8+ T cells sorted from blood, taken in a trial of the OX40 agonist ivuxolimab.

CDR3 sequence (DNA): TGTGCCAGCAGCTGGGTAGGTTCTGGACTAAACAACAATGAGCAGTTCTTC. Translated, it gives CASSWVGSGLNNNEQFF. This chain uses TRBV7-9 with TRBJ2-1; tentatively, D is TRBD2 (6 bases). The CDR3 loop spans 17 amino acids. CDR1 is SEHNR, CDR2 FQNEAQ, per germline (reference sequence). V gave up 4 bases and J gave up 5 bases, with 21 bases separating them.